The clone carrying this T cell receptor (beta chain) was counted at least ten times. As yet, its antigen is unknown. This specimen belongs to a study of neurological immune-mediated disorders. Study conclusions and caveats: HTLV-1-associated myelopathy had the most TCR clonal expansion, whereas multiple sclerosis had the least (lower than in healthy controls).

Germline V lookup: CDR1 DFQATT, CDR2 SNEGSKA (reference sequence). The V end lost 3 bases, the J end lost 7 bases, and 7 bases lay between the germline ends. The CDR3 has 11 residues. Each TCR transcript was tagged with a 10-nucleotide random UMI during 5'RACE. TCRdb called the 5' RACE reads again in MiXCR, with one record for every CDR3 protein. The sample consists of tens of thousands of distinct CDR3 sequences, about 1.8% of them appearing once. Source material: PBMCs. The rearrangement joins TRBV20-1 to TRBJ1-5; the D is unclear. The TCR sequence derives from a woman in her forties with multiple sclerosis. The CDR3 DNA reads as TGCAGTGCTAGTACGGGCCAGCCCCAGCATTTT. Translating it yields CSASTGQPQHF.